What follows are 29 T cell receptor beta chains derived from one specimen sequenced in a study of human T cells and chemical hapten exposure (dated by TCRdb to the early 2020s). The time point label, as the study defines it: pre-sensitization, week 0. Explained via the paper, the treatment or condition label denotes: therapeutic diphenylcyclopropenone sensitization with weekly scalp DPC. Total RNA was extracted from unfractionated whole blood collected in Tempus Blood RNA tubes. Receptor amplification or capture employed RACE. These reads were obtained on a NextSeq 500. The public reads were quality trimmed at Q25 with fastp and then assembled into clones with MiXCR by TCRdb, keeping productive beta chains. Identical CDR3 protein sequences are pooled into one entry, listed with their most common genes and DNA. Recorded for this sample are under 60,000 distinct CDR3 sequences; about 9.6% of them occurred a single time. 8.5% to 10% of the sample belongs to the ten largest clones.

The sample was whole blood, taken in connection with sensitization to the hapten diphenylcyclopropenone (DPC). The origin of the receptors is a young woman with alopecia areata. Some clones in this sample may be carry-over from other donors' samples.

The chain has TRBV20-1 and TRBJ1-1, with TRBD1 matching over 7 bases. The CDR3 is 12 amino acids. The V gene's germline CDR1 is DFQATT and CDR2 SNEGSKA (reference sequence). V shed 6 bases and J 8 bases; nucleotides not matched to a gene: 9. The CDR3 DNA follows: TGCAGTGCACCCCTAGGAGGGGGCGAAGCTTTCTTT. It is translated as CSAPLGGGEAFF.

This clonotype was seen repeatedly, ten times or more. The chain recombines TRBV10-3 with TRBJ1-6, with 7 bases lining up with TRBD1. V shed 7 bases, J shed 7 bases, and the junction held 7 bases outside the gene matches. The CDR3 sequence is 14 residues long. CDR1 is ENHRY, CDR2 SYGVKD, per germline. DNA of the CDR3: TGTGCCATCACCAGGGACAGAGAGAATTCACCCCTCCACTTT. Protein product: CAITRDRENSPLHF.

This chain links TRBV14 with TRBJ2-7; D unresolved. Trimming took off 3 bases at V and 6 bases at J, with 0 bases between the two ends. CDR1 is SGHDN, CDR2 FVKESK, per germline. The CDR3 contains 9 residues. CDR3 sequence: CASSHEQYF. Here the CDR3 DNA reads TGTGCCAGCAGCCACGAGCAGTACTTC.

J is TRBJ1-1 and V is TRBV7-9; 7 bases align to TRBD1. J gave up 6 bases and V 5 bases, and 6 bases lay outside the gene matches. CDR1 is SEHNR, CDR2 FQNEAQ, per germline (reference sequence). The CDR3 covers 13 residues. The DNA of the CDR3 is TGTGCCAGCAGCGCAGGACAGGCGCCTGAAGCTTTCTTT. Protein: CASSAGQAPEAFF.

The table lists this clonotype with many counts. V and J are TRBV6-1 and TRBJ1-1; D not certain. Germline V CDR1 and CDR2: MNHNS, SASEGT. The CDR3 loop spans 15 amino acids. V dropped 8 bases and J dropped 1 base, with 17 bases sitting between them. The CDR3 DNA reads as TGTGCCAGCTCCGAGGTTGTACGAGGGAACACTGAAGCTTTCTTT. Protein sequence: CASSEVVRGNTEAFF.

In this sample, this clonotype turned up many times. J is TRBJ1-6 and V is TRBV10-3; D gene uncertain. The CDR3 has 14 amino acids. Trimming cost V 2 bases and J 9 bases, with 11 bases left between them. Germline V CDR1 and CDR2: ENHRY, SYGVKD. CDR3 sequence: CAISENSRSSPLHF. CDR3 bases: TGTGCCATCAGTGAGAATAGCAGAAGTTCACCCCTCCACTTT.

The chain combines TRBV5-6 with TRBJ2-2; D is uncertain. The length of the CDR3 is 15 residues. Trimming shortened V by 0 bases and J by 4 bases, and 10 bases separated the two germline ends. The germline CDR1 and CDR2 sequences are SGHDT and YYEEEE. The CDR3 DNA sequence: TGTGCCAGCAGCTTGGTTAGCTTCGGCACCGGGGAGCTGTTTTTT. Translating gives CASSLVSFGTGELFF.

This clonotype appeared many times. The CDR3 spells CASSPKGQGVNTEAFF. The CDR3 DNA is TGTGCCAGCAGTCCGAAGGGGCAGGGAGTGAACACTGAAGCTTTCTTT. The chain links TRBV6-6 to TRBJ1-1, with D possibly being TRBD1 (5 bases). Germline-derived CDR1 and CDR2 are MNHNY and SVGAGI (reference sequence). V gave up 5 bases and J gave up 0 bases, with 16 bases separating them. The CDR3 runs 16 residues.

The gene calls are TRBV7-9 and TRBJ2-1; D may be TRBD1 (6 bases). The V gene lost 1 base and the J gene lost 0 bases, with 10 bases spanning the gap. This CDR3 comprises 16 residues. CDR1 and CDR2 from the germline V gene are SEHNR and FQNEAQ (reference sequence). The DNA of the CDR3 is TGTGCCAGCAGCTTAGGTGGGACACCCTCCTACAATGAGCAGTTCTTC. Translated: CASSLGGTPSYNEQFF.

CDR3 loop: CASSLVSSGGYEQYF. Written as DNA, the CDR3 is TGCGCCAGCAGCTTGGTCTCCAGCGGGGGCTACGAGCAGTACTTC. V and J are TRBV5-1 and TRBJ2-7; 8 nucleotides align to TRBD2. Trimming cost V 0 bases and J 3 bases; bases outside gene matches: 5. The length of the CDR3 is 15 residues. Germline V gene data show CDR1 as SGHRS and CDR2 as YFSETQ.

In DNA, the CDR3 is TGCAGCGTCTCGACCGGCAGGCCTAGCACAGATACGCAGTATTTT. Translating gives CSVSTGRPSTDTQYF. The chain combines TRBV29-1 with TRBJ2-3, with D uncertain. V was shortened by 6 bases and J by 0 bases, with 16 bases between the two germline ends. The CDR3 spans 15 residues. Germline values: CDR1 SQVTM, CDR2 ANQGSEA.

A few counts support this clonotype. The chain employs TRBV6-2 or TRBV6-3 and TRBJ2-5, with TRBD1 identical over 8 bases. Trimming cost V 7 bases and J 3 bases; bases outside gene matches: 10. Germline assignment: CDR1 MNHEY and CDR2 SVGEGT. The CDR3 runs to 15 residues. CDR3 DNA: TGTGCCAGCACCGAACGGGGGACAGGCAAAGAGACCCAGTACTTC. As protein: CASTERGTGKETQYF.

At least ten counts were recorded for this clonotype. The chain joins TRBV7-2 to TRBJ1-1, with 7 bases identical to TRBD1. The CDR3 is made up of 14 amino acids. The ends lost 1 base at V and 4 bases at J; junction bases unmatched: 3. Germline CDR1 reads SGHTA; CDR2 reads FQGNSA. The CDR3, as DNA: TGTGCCAGCAGCTTAGGACAGGGTTCCACTGAAGCTTTCTTT. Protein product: CASSLGQGSTEAFF.

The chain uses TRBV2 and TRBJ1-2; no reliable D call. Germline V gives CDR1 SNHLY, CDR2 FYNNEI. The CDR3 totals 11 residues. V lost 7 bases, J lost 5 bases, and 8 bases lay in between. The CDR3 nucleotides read TGTGCCAGCAAACTAGATTATGGCTACACCTTC. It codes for CASKLDYGYTF. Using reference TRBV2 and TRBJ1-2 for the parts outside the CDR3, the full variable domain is EPEVTQTPSHQVTQMGQEVILRCVPISNHLYFYWYRQILGQKVEFLVSFYNNEISEKSEIFDDQFSVERPDGSNFTLKIRSTKLEDSAMYFCASKLDYGYTFGSGTRLTVV.

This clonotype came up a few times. This CDR3 is CASSQGSGEFIQYF. As DNA, the CDR3 is TGTGCCAGCAGCCAAGGATCGGGGGAGTTTATTCAGTACTTC. The chain joins TRBV3-1 to TRBJ2-4; tentative D call: TRBD2 (6 bases). Germline CDR1 LGHDT, CDR2 YNNKEL (reference sequence). The V end lost 1 base, the J end lost 10 bases, and 14 bases lay between the germline ends. The CDR3 is made up of 14 amino acids.

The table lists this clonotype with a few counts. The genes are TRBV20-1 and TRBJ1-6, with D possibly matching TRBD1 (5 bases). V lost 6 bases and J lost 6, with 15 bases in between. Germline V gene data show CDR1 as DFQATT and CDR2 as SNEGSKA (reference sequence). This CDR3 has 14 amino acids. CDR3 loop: CSAPSGRGNSPLHF. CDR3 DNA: TGCAGTGCCCCATCAGGGCGCGGTAATTCACCCCTCCACTTT.

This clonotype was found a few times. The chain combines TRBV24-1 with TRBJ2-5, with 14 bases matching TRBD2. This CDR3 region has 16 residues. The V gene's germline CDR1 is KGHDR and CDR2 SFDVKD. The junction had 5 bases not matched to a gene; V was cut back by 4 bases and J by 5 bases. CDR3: CATSDLTSGGGETQYF. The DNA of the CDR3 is TGTGCCACCAGTGACCTGACTAGCGGGGGGGGCGAGACCCAGTACTTC.

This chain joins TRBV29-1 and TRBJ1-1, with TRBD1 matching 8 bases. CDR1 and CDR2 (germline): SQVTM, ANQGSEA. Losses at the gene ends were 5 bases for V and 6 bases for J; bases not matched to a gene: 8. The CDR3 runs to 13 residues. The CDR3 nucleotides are TGCAGCGTTCTAAGCAGGGGGCCGGCTGAAGCTTTCTTT. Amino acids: CSVLSRGPAEAFF.

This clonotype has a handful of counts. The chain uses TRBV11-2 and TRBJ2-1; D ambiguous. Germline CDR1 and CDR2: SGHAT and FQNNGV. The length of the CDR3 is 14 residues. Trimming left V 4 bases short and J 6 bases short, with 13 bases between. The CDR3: CASSSWTVGNEQFF. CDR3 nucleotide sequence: TGTGCCAGCAGCTCCTGGACGGTAGGCAATGAGCAGTTCTTC.

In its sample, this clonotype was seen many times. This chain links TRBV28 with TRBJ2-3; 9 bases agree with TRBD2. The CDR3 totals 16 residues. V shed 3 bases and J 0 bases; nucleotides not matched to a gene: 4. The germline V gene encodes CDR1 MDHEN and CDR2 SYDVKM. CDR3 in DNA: TGTGCCAGCAGTTTTTTAGCGGGGGCTAGCACAGATACGCAGTATTTT. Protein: CASSFLAGASTDTQYF.

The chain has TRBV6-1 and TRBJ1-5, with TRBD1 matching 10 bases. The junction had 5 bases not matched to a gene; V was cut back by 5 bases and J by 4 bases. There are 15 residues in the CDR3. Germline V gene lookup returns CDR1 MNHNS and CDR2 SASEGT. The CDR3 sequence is CASSFGTGANQPQHF. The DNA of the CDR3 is TGTGCCAGCAGTTTCGGGACAGGGGCAAATCAGCCCCAGCATTTT.

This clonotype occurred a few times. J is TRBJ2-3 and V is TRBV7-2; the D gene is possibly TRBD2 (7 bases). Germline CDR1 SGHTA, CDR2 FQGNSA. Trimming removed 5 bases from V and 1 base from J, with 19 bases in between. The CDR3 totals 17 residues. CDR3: CASSQVAWGGGTDTQYF. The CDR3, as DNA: TGTGCCAGCAGCCAAGTTGCTTGGGGGGGCGGCACAGATACGCAGTATTTT.

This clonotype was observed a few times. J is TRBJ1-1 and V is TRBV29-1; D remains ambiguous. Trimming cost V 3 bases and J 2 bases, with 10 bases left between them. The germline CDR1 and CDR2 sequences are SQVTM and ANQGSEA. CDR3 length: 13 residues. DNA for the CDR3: TGCAGCGTTGATGGTACTGTCAACACTGAAGCTTTCTTT. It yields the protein CSVDGTVNTEAFF.

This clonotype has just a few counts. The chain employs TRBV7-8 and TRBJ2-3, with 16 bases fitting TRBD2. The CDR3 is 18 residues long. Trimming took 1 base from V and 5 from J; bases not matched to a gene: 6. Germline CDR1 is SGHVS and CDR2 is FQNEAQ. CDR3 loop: CASSLVVGLAGGIDTQYF. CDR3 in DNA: TGTGCCAGCAGCTTAGTGGTGGGACTAGCGGGGGGGATAGATACGCAGTATTTT.

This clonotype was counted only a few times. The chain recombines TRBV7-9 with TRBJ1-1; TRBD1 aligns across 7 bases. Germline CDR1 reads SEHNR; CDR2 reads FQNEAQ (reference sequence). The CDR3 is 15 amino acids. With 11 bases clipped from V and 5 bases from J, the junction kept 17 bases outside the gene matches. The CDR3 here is CAGEGAGGRRTEAFF. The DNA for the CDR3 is TGTGCCGGTGAAGGCGCAGGGGGTAGAAGGACTGAAGCTTTCTTT.

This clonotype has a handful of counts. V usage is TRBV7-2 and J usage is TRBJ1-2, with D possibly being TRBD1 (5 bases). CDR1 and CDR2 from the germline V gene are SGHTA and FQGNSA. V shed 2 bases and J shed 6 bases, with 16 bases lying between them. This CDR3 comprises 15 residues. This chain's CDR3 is CASSLFVGTSHGYTF. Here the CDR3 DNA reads TGTGCCAGCAGCTTATTCGTCGGGACGAGTCATGGCTACACCTTC.

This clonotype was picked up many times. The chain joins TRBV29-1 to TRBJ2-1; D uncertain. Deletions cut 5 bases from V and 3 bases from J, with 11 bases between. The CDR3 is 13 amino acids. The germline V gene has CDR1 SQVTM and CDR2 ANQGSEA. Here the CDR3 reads CSVTLTGYNEQFF. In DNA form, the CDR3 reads TGCAGCGTTACCCTTACCGGCTACAATGAGCAGTTCTTC.

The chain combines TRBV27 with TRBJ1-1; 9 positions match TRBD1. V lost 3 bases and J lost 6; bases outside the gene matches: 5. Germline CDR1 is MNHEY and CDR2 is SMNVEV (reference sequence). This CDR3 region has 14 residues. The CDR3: CASSLTGGTAEAFF. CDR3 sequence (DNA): TGTGCCAGCAGTTTGACAGGGGGTACGGCTGAAGCTTTCTTT.

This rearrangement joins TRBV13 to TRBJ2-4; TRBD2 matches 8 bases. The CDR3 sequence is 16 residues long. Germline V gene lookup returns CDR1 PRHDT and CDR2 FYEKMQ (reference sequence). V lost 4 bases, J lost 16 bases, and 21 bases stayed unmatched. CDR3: CASSSRYEGLASPTYF. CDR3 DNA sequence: TGTGCCAGCAGCTCTCGATACGAAGGACTAGCCTCGCCGACATACTTC.